These 14 T cell receptor beta chains came from one sample sequenced in a study of blood T cells in healthy people across ages. Combining a sample-barcoded 5' primer with a J-beta primer mix, a second PCR ran for roughly 7 to 12 cycles. MiXCR, run by TCRdb on the 5' RACE reads, gives a single entry per CDR3 protein. This sample has about 1.1 million distinct CDR3 sequences, with 30% to 40% found just once. Source material: blood. These receptors were taken from a young man in good health.

There are a few counts of this clonotype. The chain recombines TRBV29-1 with TRBJ2-5; TRBD2 might be the D (6 bases). The V and J ends lost 4 bases and 3 bases respectively, with 15 bases between them. Germline V gene data show CDR1 as SQVTM and CDR2 as ANQGSEA. CDR3 length equals 14 residues. The CDR3 DNA sequence: TGCAGCGTTGGCGTGGGGGGTGACAAAGAGACCCAGTACTTC. Residues: CSVGVGGDKETQYF.

Worth noting for this clonotype: This may stem from a read error, because a much larger clone lies one nucleotide away. This sequence joins TRBV27 and TRBJ2-3, with 7 bases identical to TRBD1. Germline CDR1 and CDR2: MNHEY and SMNVEV (reference sequence). V dropped 3 bases and J dropped 2; count of bases not matched to a gene: 11. The CDR3 totals 17 residues. Written as DNA, the CDR3 is TGTGCCAGCAGTTTGAAGAGGGGGCGTGATTCCACAGATACGCAGTATTTT. Protein product: CASSLKRGRDSTDTQYF.

The V call is TRBV7-2, the J call TRBJ2-6; D perhaps matches TRBD1 (6 bases). This CDR3 has 18 amino acids. V shed 5 bases and J shed 0 bases, with 17 bases lying between them. CDR1 is SGHTA and CDR2 is FQGNSA in the germline V gene. CDR3 sequence (DNA): TGTGCCAGCAGCCGCGCACAGGGCTTATCCTCTGGGGCCAACGTCCTGACTTTC. Its protein product is CASSRAQGLSSGANVLTF.

This clonotype has more than one count but fewer than ten. This chain joins TRBV4-3 and TRBJ1-2; perhaps TRBD1 as D (6 bases). V lost 1 base, J lost 1 base, and 7 bases lay in between. Germline CDR1 reads LGHNA; CDR2 reads YSLEER. This CDR3 has 14 residues. The CDR3 coding sequence is TGCGCCAGCAGCCAAGCAGGGGATAACTATGGCTACACCTTC. This translates into CASSQAGDNYGYTF.

The table lists this clonotype with many counts. This chain connects TRBV20-1 to TRBJ1-2; D is undetermined. Germline-derived CDR1 and CDR2 are DFQATT and SNEGSKA (reference sequence). With 5 bases removed from V and 2 bases from J, the gap between germline ends came to 9 bases. This CDR3 has 12 residues. Here the CDR3 reads CSAQSSNYGYTF. CDR3 coding DNA: TGCAGTGCTCAGTCCAGCAACTATGGCTACACCTTC.

The rearrangement joins TRBV7-7 to TRBJ1-2; 9 nucleotides align to TRBD1. Per germline, CDR1 SSHAT and CDR2 FNYEAQ (reference sequence). V shed 5 bases, J shed 5 bases, and the junction held 9 bases outside the gene matches. This CDR3 contains 15 residues. The CDR3 DNA reads TGTGCCAGCAGCCCTGTAGGAGGACAGGGGTATGGCTACACCTTC. Protein: CASSPVGGQGYGYTF.

J is TRBJ2-7 and V is TRBV7-9; D ambiguous. Per the germline V gene, CDR1 is SEHNR and CDR2 is FQNEAQ (reference sequence). V lost 5 bases and J 2 bases, leaving 13 bases between the germline ends. This CDR3 is 14 amino acids long. The CDR3 sequence: CASSTSTVTYEQYF. CDR3 sequence (DNA): TGTGCCAGCAGCACCTCGACGGTCACCTACGAGCAGTACTTC. Full variable domain (missing parts from reference TRBV7-9 and TRBJ2-7): DTGVSQNPRHKITKRGQNVTFRCDPISEHNRLYWYRQTLGQGPEFLTYFQNEAQLEKSRLLSDRFSAERPKGSFSTLEIQRTEQGDSAMYLCASSTSTVTYEQYFGPGTRLTVT.

This clonotype turned up a few times. The chain has TRBV27 and TRBJ1-1; TRBD1 is a possible D gene (5 bases). The V and J ends lost 3 bases and 2 bases respectively, with 13 bases between them. The CDR3 consists of 15 residues. From germline, CDR1 is MNHEY and CDR2 SMNVEV (reference sequence). CDR3 in DNA: TGTGCCAGCAGTTTGATGGGGGGAGGAAACACTGAAGCTTTCTTT. It is translated as CASSLMGGGNTEAFF.

This clonotype was detected only a few times. The chain links TRBV4-2 to TRBJ1-5; D is possibly TRBD1 (6 bases). There are 15 residues in the CDR3. Trimming removed 4 bases at V and 3 bases at J, with 13 bases between. The V gene's germline CDR1 is LGHNA and CDR2 YNFKEQ. CDR3 loop: CASSLTGGLNQPQHF. The CDR3 DNA follows: TGTGCCAGCAGCCTAACGGGGGGGCTCAATCAGCCCCAGCATTTT.

This clonotype was seen only once. V gene TRBV5-1 combines with J gene TRBJ2-3; TRBD2 matches at 7 bases. This CDR3 spans 13 amino acids. Germline lookup yields CDR1 SGHRS and CDR2 YFSETQ. V lost 7 bases and J lost 2; bases outside the gene matches: 4. CDR3 bases: TGCGCCAGCGGGGAGGGGAACACAGATACGCAGTATTTT. This codes for CASGEGNTDTQYF.

The genes are TRBV6-2 or TRBV6-3 and TRBJ2-5; 9 bases are a match to TRBD1. The CDR3 totals 20 residues. The J segment lost 1 base and the V segment lost 0 bases, leaving 15 bases of the junction unmatched. CDR1 and CDR2 (germline): MNHEY, SVGEGT. CDR3 loop: CASSYSKRGGQGSPQETQYF. The CDR3 DNA is TGTGCCAGCAGTTACTCGAAACGAGGGGGACAGGGTTCCCCCCAAGAGACCCAGTACTTC.

The chain has TRBV20-1 and TRBJ1-2, with 12 bases aligning to TRBD1. The CDR3 contains 14 residues. Per germline, CDR1 DFQATT and CDR2 SNEGSKA (reference sequence). V shed 3 bases and J 3 bases; nucleotides not matched to a gene: 2. The CDR3 spells CSARGQGAYYGYTF. In DNA, the CDR3 is TGCAGTGCTAGGGGACAGGGGGCGTACTATGGCTACACCTTC.

This clonotype was detected only once. The chain has TRBV4-1 and TRBJ2-5; D ambiguous. The CDR3 length is 16 residues. CDR1 and CDR2 (germline): MGHRA, YSYEKL. V was trimmed by 1 base and J by 5 bases, leaving 17 bases between them. The CDR3: CASSQVLPEVGETQYF. The CDR3 region has the DNA TGCGCCAGCAGCCAAGTGTTGCCCGAGGTTGGGGAGACCCAGTACTTC.

This clonotype was detected many times. The germline gene is not matched at one end of the junction; a read error may be the cause. This rearrangement joins TRBV12-3 or TRBV12-4 to TRBJ2-7, with D uncertain. The length of the CDR3 is 12 residues. In nucleotides, the CDR3 is TGTGCCAGCAGCTTAGCTGGCTCCGAGCAGTACTTC. It encodes CASSLAGSEQYF.